This T cell receptor (beta chain) came from a study of blood T cell repertoires in COVID-19. Overall study context: The study drew acute and convalescent COVID-19 samples from the United States, Italy and Spain.

With 2 bases removed from V and 4 bases from J, the gap between germline ends came to 21 bases. Germline CDR1 is SGHAT and CDR2 is FQNNGV. CDR3 size: 17 residues. The assay was immunoSEQ multiplex PCR, and TCRdb's table has in-frame clones only and misses some. The repertoire holds more than 150,000 clones, with around 90% as singletons. The chain joins TRBV11-2 to TRBJ2-7; D perhaps matches TRBD2 (6 bases). The sample consisted of peripheral blood. This receptor was obtained from a man in his fifties with acute or convalescent COVID-19. The chain's CDR3 is CASSLTPGGAGRYEQYF. The CDR3, as DNA: TGTGCCAGCAGCTTAACCCCGGGTGGGGCAGGGAGGTACGAGCAGTACTTC. The full variable domain, its missing parts supplied by reference TRBV11-2 and TRBJ2-7, is EAGVAQSPRYKIIEKRQSVAFWCNPISGHATLYWYQQILGQGPKLLIQFQNNGVVDDSQLPKDRFSAERLKGVDSTLKIQPAKLEDSAVYLCASSLTPGGAGRYEQYFGPGTRLTVT.